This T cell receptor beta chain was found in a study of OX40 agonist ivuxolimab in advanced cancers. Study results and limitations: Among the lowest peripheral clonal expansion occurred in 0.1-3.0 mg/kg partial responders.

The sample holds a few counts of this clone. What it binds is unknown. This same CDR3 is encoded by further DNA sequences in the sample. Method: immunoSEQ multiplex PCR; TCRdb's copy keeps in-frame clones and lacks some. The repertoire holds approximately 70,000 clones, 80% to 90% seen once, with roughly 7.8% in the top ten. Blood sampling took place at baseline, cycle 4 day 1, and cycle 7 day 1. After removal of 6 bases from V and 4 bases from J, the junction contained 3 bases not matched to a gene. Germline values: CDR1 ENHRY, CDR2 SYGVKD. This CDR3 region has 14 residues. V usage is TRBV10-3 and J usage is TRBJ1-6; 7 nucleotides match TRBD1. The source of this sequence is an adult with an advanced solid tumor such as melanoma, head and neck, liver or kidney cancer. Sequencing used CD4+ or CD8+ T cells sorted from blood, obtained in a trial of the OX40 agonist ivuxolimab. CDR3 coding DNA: TGTGCCATCAGGGGGACAGATTATAATTCACCCCTCCACTTT. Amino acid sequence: CAIRGTDYNSPLHF.